A single sample is the source of the 21 T cell receptor beta chains below, sequenced in a study of T-cell reconstitution after alpha-beta-depleted transplantation in children. Unique molecular identifiers tagged the TCRbeta library. TCRdb re-called the PCR reads through MiXCR, storing one row per CDR3 protein. The table has about 120,000 distinct CDR3 sequences, 9% to 12% seen once. The sequenced sample was PBMCs, obtained before TCRalphabeta/CD19-depleted stem cell transplant. All receptors derive from a boy between 2 and 10 years old with acute lymphoblastic leukemia, due to receive a stem cell transplant.

This clonotype was recorded at least ten times. The chain joins TRBV6-1 to TRBJ2-7; 10 nucleotides match TRBD2. Germline V gives CDR1 MNHNS, CDR2 SASEGT. J was trimmed by 3 bases and V by 4 bases; bases with no gene match: 12. The CDR3 has 17 amino acids. The CDR3 spells CASSAYGFASGSYEQYF. The CDR3 DNA sequence: TGTGCCAGCAGTGCGTATGGGTTTGCTAGCGGGAGCTACGAGCAGTACTTC.

This clonotype was observed a few times. The chain is built from TRBV6-1 and TRBJ2-1, with a possible D match to TRBD2 (5 bases). Germline CDR1 and CDR2: MNHNS and SASEGT. This CDR3 spans 16 amino acids. V lost 5 bases to trimming and J lost 2 bases, with 16 bases between them. The DNA for the CDR3 is TGTGCCAGCAGTCCCTGGAGGAGTGAGGCCTACAATGAGCAGTTCTTC. It encodes CASSPWRSEAYNEQFF.

The chain has TRBV20-1 and TRBJ2-7; 7 bases agree with TRBD2. CDR1 DFQATT and CDR2 SNEGSKA come from the germline V gene (reference sequence). The junction had 13 bases not matched to a gene; V was cut back by 3 bases and J by 11 bases. CDR3 length: 13 residues. DNA of the CDR3: TGCAGTGCTAGTTTCGGCGGGAGTTTCGATGAGTACTTC. This codes for CSASFGGSFDEYF.

This chain uses TRBV5-1 with TRBJ1-1; 9 nucleotides agree with TRBD1. This CDR3 is built from 18 residues. Germline V lookup: CDR1 SGHRS, CDR2 YFSETQ. The trim removed 0 bases at V and 1 base at J, leaving 10 bases unmatched. CDR3 protein: CASSLGSGTGNPNTEAFF. CDR3 in DNA: TGCGCCAGCAGCTTGGGATCTGGGACAGGGAATCCGAACACTGAAGCTTTCTTT.

This clonotype was seen more than once but under ten times. The chain is built from TRBV12-5 and TRBJ2-7; the D gene is possibly TRBD1 (5 bases). Between the trimmed V and J ends, which lost 2 bases and 2 bases, there was a span of 16 bases. This CDR3 has 16 residues. CDR1 is LGHNT and CDR2 is FRNRAP in the germline V gene. CDR3 sequence: CASGLTTDSLTYEQYF. The CDR3 nucleotides are TGTGCTAGTGGTTTGACGACCGACAGCCTAACCTACGAGCAGTACTTC. The full variable domain, its missing parts supplied by reference TRBV12-5 and TRBJ2-7, is DARVTQTPRHKVTEMGQEVTMRCQPILGHNTVFWYRQTMMQGLELLAYFRNRAPLDDSGMPKDRFSAEMPDATLATLKIQPSEPRDSAVYFCASGLTTDSLTYEQYFGPGTRLTVT.

This clonotype came up many times. The CDR3 sequence is CASSSPGSGANVLTF. CDR3 DNA sequence: TGTGCCAGCAGCTCCCCAGGGTCTGGGGCCAACGTCCTGACTTTC. The rearrangement uses TRBV7-6 and TRBJ2-6; D might be TRBD1 (5 bases). In germline, CDR1 is SGHVS, CDR2 FNYEAQ. Trimming left V 4 bases short and J 1 base short, with 8 bases between. This CDR3 region has 15 residues. Combining the CDR3 with reference TRBV7-6 and TRBJ2-6 gives the whole variable domain GAGVSQSPRYKVTKRGQDVALRCDPISGHVSLYWYRQALGQGPEFLTYFNYEAQQDKSGLPNDRFSAERPEGSISTLTIQRTEQRDSAMYRCASSSPGSGANVLTFGAGSRLTVL.

In this sample, this clonotype turned up many times. The rearrangement uses TRBV7-9 and TRBJ2-2; TRBD2 agrees at 7 bases. V trimming: 5 bases; J trimming: 3 bases; junction bases outside the gene matches: 9. CDR3 length equals 16 residues. Germline V gene data show CDR1 as SEHNR and CDR2 as FQNEAQ (reference sequence). CDR3 sequence: CASSPRGSPDTGELFF. DNA for the CDR3: TGTGCCAGCAGCCCACGCGGGAGCCCGGACACCGGGGAGCTGTTTTTT. Using reference TRBV7-9 and TRBJ2-2 for the parts outside the CDR3, the full variable domain is DTGVSQNPRHKITKRGQNVTFRCDPISEHNRLYWYRQTLGQGPEFLTYFQNEAQLEKSRLLSDRFSAERPKGSFSTLEIQRTEQGDSAMYLCASSPRGSPDTGELFFGEGSRLTVL.

A few counts support this clonotype. J is TRBJ1-1 and V is TRBV5-1, with 8 bases matching TRBD1. Germline trimming cut 8 bases from V and 0 bases from J; bases unmatched to any gene: 6. Germline V lookup: CDR1 SGHRS, CDR2 YFSETQ. The CDR3 is 14 amino acids. Written as DNA, the CDR3 is TGCGCCAGTAGAAGGACAGGGATGAACACTGAAGCTTTCTTT. Protein sequence: CASRRTGMNTEAFF.

There are a few counts of this clonotype. The rearrangement links TRBV20-1 to TRBJ1-5; D not resolved. This CDR3 spans 14 amino acids. Deletions cut 0 bases from V and 5 bases from J, with 11 bases between. Germline lookup yields CDR1 DFQATT and CDR2 SNEGSKA (reference sequence). The CDR3, as DNA: TGCAGTGCTAGAGATCACGACGGGCATCAGCCCCAGCATTTT. Amino acids: CSARDHDGHQPQHF.

As regards this clonotype: One junction end disagrees with the germline gene, perhaps due to a read error. The gene calls are TRBV5-1 and TRBJ2-7; 7 bases are shared with TRBD2. The germline CDR1 and CDR2 sequences are SGHRS and YFSETQ. CDR3 length: 14 amino acids. CDR3 nucleotides: TGCGCCACCAGCTTGGGAACTAGCGTGGGCGAGCAGTACTTC. This translates into CATSLGTSVGEQYF.

This clonotype was seen many times. The rearrangement joins TRBV6-1 to TRBJ2-3; tentative D call: TRBD1 (5 bases). Germline V gene sequence: CDR1 MNHNS, CDR2 SASEGT. Trimming removed 1 base at V and 5 bases at J, with 13 bases between. The length of the CDR3 is 15 residues. The chain's CDR3 is CASSEDPGYIDTQYF. The CDR3 DNA is TGTGCCAGCAGTGAAGATCCAGGGTACATAGATACGCAGTATTTT.

This clonotype appeared many times. V usage is TRBV12-3 or TRBV12-4 and J usage is TRBJ2-1; 10 positions match TRBD1. V lost 6 bases to trimming and J lost 4 bases; unmatched junction nucleotides: 12. This CDR3 has 17 residues. DNA of the CDR3: TGTGCCAGCAGCCTTCTAACCGGGACAGGGGAGTACAATGAGCAGTTCTTC. Its protein is CASSLLTGTGEYNEQFF.

The genes are TRBV5-4 and TRBJ1-2; possibly TRBD1 for D (5 bases). Germline V gene sequence: CDR1 SGHNT, CDR2 YYREEE (reference sequence). V lost 3 bases and J lost 9, with 15 bases in between. This CDR3 has 13 residues. In DNA form, the CDR3 reads TGTGCCAGCAGCTCCAAGGCCAGGGCGAGCTACACCTTC. Its protein product is CASSSKARASYTF.

This chain uses TRBV3-1 with TRBJ2-3, with TRBD2 matching over 10 bases. The CDR3 extends over 19 amino acids. Germline V gene data show CDR1 as LGHDT and CDR2 as YNNKEL (reference sequence). CDR3 loop: CTCSYTLAGDGGFTDTQYF. In nucleotides, the CDR3 is TGTACCTGCAGCTACACCCTAGCGGGAGATGGCGGGTTCACAGATACGCAGTATTTT.

In this sample, this clonotype turned up a few times. The chain has TRBV5-1 and TRBJ2-2; TRBD1 aligns across 7 bases. CDR1 and CDR2 from the germline V gene are SGHRS and YFSETQ. The CDR3 has 15 residues. The trim removed 5 bases at V and 0 bases at J, leaving 4 bases unmatched. CDR3 amino acids: CASSPGTANTGELFF. CDR3 coding DNA: TGCGCCAGCAGTCCCGGGACAGCGAACACCGGGGAGCTGTTTTTT.

This sequence joins TRBV27 and TRBJ1-6; no reliable D call. Trimming shortened V by 2 bases and J by 0 bases, and 5 bases separated the two germline ends. Germline V gives CDR1 MNHEY, CDR2 SMNVEV (reference sequence). This CDR3 has 15 residues. The CDR3 sequence is CASSLTDSYNSPLHF. The CDR3 DNA reads as TGTGCCAGCAGTTTAACCGACTCCTATAATTCACCCCTCCACTTT.

This clonotype is categorized as medium-sized. The chain recombines TRBV12-3 or TRBV12-4 with TRBJ2-2; D uncertain. This CDR3 region has 13 residues. Trimming cost V 1 base and J 7 bases, with 7 bases left between them. The CDR3 sequence is CASSLEASGELFF. The CDR3 bases are TGTGCCAGCAGTTTAGAGGCTAGCGGGGAGCTGTTTTTT.

This clonotype was observed a handful of times. The J gene is TRBJ1-6, the V gene TRBV20-1; no clear D. The V end lost 6 bases, the J end lost 8 bases, and 20 bases lay between the germline ends. Germline values: CDR1 DFQATT, CDR2 SNEGSKA (reference sequence). The CDR3 is made up of 15 amino acids. The DNA for the CDR3 is TGCAGTGCCCCGGAGCAGCACGGCAAGCATTCACCCCTCCACTTT. This translates into CSAPEQHGKHSPLHF.

This clonotype occurred a few times. This CDR3 is CASSSDRRVQYF. DNA of the CDR3: TGTGCCAGCAGCTCTGATCGGAGGGTTCAGTACTTC. The chain employs TRBV7-2 and TRBJ2-4; possible D gene TRBD2, 6 bases. Germline assignment: CDR1 SGHTA and CDR2 FQGNSA. V gave up 4 bases and J gave up 11 bases, with 12 bases separating them. The CDR3 runs to 12 residues.

This clonotype was seen many times. The chain joins TRBV5-1 to TRBJ2-1; a weak D match, TRBD1 (5 bases). V was pared by 6 bases and J by 3 bases, with 22 bases between. The CDR3 loop spans 17 amino acids. The V gene's germline CDR1 is SGHRS and CDR2 YFSETQ. This CDR3 is CASTRLRGADGYNEQFF. The DNA of the CDR3 is TGCGCCAGCACCCGGCTTAGGGGCGCTGATGGCTACAATGAGCAGTTCTTC.

This clonotype was detected many times. The chain couples TRBV18 to TRBJ1-6; possible D gene TRBD1, 5 bases. The CDR3 consists of 13 residues. The V end lost 4 bases, the J end lost 10 bases, and 11 bases lay between the germline ends. The germline gives CDR1 KGHSH, CDR2 LQKENI. The CDR3 protein is CASSLGRESPLHF. The CDR3 bases are TGTGCCAGCTCACTGGGCAGGGAATCACCCCTCCACTTT. Based on the CDR3 plus reference TRBV18 and TRBJ1-6, the full variable domain is NAGVMQNPRHLVRRRGQEARLRCSPMKGHSHVYWYRQLPEEGLKFMVYLQKENIIDESGMPKERFSAEFPKEGPSILRIQQVVRGDSAAYFCASSLGRESPLHFGNGTRLTVT.